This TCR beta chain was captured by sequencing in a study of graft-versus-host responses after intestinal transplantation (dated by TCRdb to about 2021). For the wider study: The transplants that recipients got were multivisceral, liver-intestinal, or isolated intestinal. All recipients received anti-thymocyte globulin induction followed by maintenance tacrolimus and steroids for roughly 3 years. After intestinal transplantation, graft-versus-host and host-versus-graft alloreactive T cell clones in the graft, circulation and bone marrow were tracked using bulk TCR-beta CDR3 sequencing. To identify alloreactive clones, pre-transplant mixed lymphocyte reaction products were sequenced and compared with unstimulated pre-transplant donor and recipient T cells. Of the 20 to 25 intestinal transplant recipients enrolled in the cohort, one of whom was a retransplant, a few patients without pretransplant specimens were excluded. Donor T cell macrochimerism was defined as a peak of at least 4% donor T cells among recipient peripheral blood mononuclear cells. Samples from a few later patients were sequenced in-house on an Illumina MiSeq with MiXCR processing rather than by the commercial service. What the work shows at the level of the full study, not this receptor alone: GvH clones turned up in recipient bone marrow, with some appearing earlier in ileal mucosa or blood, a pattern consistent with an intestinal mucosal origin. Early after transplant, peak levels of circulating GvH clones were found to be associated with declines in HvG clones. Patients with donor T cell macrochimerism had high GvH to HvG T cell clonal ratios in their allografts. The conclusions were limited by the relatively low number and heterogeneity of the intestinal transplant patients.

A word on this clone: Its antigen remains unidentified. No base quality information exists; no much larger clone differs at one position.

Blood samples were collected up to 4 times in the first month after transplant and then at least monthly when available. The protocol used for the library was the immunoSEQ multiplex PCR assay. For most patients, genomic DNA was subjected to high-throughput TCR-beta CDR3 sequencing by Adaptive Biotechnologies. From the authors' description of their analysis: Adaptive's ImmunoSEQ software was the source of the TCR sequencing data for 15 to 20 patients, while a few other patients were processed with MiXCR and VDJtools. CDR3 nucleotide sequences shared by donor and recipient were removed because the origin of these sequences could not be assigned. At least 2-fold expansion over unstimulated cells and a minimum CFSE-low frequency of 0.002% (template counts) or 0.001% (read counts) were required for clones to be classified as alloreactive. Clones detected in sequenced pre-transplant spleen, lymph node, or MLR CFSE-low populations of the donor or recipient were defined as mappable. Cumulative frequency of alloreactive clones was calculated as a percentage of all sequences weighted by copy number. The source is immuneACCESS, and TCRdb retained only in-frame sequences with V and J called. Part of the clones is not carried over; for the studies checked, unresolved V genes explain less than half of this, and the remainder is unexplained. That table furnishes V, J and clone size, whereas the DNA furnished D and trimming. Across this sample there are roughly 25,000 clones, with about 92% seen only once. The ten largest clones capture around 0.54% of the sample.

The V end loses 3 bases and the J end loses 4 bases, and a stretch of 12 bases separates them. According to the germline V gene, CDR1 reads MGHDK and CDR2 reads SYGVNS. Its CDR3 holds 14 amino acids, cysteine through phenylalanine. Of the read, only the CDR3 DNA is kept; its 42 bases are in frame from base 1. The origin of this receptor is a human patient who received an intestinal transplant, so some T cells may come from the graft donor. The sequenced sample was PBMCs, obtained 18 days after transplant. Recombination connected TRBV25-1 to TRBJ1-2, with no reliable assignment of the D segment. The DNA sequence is TGTGCCAGCAGTGAGGACTTCTTCCCCTATGGCTACACCTTC. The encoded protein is CASSEDFFPYGYTF.